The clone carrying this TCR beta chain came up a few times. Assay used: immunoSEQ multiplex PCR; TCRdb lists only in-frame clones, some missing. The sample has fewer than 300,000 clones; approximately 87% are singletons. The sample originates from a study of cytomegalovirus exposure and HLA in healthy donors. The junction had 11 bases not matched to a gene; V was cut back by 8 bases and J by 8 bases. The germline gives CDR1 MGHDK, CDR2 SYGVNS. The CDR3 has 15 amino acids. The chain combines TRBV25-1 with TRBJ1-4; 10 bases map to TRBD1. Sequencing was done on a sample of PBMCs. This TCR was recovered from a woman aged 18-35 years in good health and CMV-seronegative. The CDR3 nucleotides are TGTGCCAGCGAACAAGGACAGGGGGTCGGGGAAAAACTGTTTTTT. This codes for CASEQGQGVGEKLFF.